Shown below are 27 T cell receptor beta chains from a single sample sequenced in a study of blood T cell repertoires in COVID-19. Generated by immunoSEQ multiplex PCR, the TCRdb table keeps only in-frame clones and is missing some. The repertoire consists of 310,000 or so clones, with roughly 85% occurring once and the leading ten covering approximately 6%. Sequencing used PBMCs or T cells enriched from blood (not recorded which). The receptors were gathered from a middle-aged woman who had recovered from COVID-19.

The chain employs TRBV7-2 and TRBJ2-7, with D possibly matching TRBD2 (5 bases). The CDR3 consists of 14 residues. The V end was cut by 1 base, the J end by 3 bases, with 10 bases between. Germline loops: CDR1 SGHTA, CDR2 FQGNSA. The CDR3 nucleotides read TGTGCCAGCAGCTTAGTTCCACTAGTCTACGAGCAGTACTTC. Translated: CASSLVPLVYEQYF.

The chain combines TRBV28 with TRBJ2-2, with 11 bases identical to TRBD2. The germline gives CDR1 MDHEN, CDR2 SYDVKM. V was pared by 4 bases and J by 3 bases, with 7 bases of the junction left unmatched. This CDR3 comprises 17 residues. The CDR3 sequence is CASSSGLAGGYTGELFF. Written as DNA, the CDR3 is TGTGCCAGCAGTTCCGGCCTAGCGGGAGGCTACACCGGGGAGCTGTTTTTT. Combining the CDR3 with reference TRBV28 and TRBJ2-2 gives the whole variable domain DVKVTQSSRYLVKRTGEKVFLECVQDMDHENMFWYRQDPGLGLRLIYFSYDVKMKEKGDIPEGYSVSREKKERFSLILESASTNQTSMYLCASSSGLAGGYTGELFFGEGSRLTVL.

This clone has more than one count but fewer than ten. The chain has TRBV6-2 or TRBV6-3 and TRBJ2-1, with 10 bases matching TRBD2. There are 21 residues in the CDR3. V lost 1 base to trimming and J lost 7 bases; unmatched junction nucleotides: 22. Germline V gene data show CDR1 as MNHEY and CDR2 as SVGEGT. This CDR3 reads CASSYLLAPNSLAGGMNEQFF. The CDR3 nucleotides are TGTGCCAGCAGTTACTTACTCGCCCCTAATTCCTTAGCGGGAGGTATGAATGAGCAGTTCTTC.

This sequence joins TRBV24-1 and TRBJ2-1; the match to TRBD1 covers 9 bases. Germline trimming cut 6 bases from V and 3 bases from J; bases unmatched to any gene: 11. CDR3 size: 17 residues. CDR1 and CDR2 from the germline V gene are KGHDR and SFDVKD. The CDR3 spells CATSPGQGREDYNEQFF. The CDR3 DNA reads TGTGCCACCAGTCCGGGACAGGGAAGAGAGGACTACAATGAGCAGTTCTTC.

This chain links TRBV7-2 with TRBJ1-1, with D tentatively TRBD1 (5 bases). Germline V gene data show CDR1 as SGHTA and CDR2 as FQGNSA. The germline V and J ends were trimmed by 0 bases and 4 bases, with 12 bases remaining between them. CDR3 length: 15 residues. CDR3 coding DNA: TGTGCCAGCAGCTTAGCCCCACAAGGGGTCACTGAAGCTTTCTTT. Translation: CASSLAPQGVTEAFF. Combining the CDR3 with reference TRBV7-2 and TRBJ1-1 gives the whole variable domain GAGVSQSPSNKVTEKGKDVELRCDPISGHTALYWYRQSLGQGLEFLIYFQGNSAPDKSGLPSDRFSAERTGGSVSTLTIQRTQQEDSAVYLCASSLAPQGVTEAFFGQGTRLTVV.

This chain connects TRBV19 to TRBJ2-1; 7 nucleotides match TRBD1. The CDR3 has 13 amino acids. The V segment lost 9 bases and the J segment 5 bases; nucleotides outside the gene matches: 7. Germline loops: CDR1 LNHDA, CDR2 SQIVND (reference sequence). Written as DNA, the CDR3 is TGTGCCAGCTCGACAGGGACCCACAATGAGCAGTTCTTC. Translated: CASSTGTHNEQFF.

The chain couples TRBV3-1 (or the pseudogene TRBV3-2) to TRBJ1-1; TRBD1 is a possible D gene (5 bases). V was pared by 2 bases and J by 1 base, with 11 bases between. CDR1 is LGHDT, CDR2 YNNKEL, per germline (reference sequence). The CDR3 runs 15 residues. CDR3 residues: CASSQWGGGNTEAFF. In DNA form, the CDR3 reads TGTGCCAGCAGCCAATGGGGGGGAGGGAACACTGAAGCTTTCTTT.

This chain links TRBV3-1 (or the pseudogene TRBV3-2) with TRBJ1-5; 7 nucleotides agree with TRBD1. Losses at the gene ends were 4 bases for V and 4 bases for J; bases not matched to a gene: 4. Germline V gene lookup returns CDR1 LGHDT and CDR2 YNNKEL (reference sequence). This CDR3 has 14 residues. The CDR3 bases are TGTGCCAGCAGCCTCCCGGGACAGAATCAGCCCCAGCATTTT. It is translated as CASSLPGQNQPQHF.

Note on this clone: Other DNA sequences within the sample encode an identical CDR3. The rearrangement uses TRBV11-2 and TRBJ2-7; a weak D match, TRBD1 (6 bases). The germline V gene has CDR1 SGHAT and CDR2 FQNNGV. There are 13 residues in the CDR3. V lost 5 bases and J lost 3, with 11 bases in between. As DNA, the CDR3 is TGTGCCAGCAGCCGAACGGACAGCTACGAGCAGTACTTC. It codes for CASSRTDSYEQYF.

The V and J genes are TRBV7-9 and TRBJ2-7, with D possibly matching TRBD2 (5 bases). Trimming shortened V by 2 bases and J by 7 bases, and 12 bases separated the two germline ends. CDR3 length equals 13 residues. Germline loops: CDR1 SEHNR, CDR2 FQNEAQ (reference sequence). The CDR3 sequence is CASSLTEVGEQYF. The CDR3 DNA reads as TGTGCCAGCAGCTTAACGGAGGTTGGAGAGCAGTACTTC.

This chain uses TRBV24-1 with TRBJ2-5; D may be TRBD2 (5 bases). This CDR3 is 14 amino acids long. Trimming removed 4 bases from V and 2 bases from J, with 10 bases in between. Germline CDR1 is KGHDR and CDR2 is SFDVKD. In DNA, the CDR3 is TGTGCCACCAGTGAAGGAGCGGAACAAGAGACCCAGTACTTC. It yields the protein CATSEGAEQETQYF.

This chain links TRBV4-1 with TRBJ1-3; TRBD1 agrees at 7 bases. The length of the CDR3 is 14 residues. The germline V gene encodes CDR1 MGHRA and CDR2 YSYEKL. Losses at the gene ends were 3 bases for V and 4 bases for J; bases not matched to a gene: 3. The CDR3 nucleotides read TGCGCCAGCAGCCAGACAGGGTTGGGAAACACCATATATTTT. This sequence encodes CASSQTGLGNTIYF.

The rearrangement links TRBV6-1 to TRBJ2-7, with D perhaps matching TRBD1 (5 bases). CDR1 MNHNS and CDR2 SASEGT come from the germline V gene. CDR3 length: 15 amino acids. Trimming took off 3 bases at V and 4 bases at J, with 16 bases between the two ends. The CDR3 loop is CASSDLGAGQYEQYF. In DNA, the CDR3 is TGTGCCAGCAGTGATCTTGGGGCCGGCCAGTACGAGCAGTACTTC.

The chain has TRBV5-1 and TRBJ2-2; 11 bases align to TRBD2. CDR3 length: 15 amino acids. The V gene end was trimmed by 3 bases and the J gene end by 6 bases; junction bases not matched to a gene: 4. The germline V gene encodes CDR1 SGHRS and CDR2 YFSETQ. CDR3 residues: CASSSGLADPGELFF. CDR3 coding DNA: TGCGCCAGCAGCTCGGGACTAGCGGACCCCGGGGAGCTGTTTTTT.

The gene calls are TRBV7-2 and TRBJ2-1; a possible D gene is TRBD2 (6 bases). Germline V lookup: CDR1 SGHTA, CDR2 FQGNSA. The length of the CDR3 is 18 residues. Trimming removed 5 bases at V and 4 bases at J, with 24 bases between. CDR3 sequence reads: CASSAIGTPREGYNEQFF. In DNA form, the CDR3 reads TGTGCCAGCAGCGCAATCGGGACTCCAAGGGAAGGATACAATGAGCAGTTCTTC.

The CDR3 region is CASNNIETGRSYEQYF. DNA of the CDR3: TGTGCCAGCAATAACATCGAAACAGGGCGTTCCTACGAGCAGTACTTC. This chain uses TRBV28 with TRBJ2-7; the D gene is possibly TRBD1 (6 bases). This CDR3 comprises 16 residues. Germline assignment: CDR1 MDHEN and CDR2 SYDVKM. V lost 7 bases to trimming and J lost 1 base, with 20 bases between them.

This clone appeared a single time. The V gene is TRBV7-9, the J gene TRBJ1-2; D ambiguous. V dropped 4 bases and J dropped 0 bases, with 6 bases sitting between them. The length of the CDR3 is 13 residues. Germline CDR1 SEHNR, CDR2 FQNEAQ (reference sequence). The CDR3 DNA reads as TGTGCCAGCAGCTCACAGCCTAACTATGGCTACACCTTC. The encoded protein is CASSSQPNYGYTF. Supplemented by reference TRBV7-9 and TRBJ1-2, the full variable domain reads DTGVSQNPRHKITKRGQNVTFRCDPISEHNRLYWYRQTLGQGPEFLTYFQNEAQLEKSRLLSDRFSAERPKGSFSTLEIQRTEQGDSAMYLCASSSQPNYGYTFGSGTRLTVV.

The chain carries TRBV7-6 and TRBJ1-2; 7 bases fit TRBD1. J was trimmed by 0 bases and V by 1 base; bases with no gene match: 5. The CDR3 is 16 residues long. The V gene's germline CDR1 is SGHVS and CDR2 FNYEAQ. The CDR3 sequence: CASSLVPGQTNYGYTF. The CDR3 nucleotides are TGTGCCAGCAGCTTAGTACCGGGACAGACTAACTATGGCTACACCTTC.

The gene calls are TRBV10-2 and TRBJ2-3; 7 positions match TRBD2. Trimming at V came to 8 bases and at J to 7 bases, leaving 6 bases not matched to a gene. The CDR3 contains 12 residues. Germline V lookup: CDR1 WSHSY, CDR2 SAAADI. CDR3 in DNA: TGCGCCAGCGGGGGGGGATCGTATACGCAGTATTTT. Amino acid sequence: CASGGGSYTQYF.

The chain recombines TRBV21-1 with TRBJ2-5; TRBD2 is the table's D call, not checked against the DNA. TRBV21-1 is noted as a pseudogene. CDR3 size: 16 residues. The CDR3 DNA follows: TGTGCCAGCAGCAACCGGACTAGCGAGTACCAAGAGACCCAGTACTTC. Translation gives CASSNRTSEYQETQYF.

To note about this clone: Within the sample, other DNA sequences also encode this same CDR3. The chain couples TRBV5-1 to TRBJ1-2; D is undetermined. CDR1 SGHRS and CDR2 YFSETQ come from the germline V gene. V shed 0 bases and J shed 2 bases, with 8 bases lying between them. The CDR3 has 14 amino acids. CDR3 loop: CASSLEAVNYGYTF. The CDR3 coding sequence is TGCGCCAGCAGCTTGGAGGCGGTGAACTATGGCTACACCTTC. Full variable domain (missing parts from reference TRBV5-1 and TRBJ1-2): KAGVTQTPRYLIKTRGQQVTLSCSPISGHRSVSWYQQTPGQGLQFLFEYFSETQRNKGNFPGRFSGRQFSNSRSEMNVSTLELGDSALYLCASSLEAVNYGYTFGSGTRLTVV.

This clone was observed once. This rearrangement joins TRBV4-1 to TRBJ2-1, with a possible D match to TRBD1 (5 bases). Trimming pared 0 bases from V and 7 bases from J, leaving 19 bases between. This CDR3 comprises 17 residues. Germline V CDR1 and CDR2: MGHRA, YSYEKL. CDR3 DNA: TGCGCCAGCAGCCAAGATCTCCCACAGGACCCTTGGAATGAGCAGTTCTTC. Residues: CASSQDLPQDPWNEQFF.

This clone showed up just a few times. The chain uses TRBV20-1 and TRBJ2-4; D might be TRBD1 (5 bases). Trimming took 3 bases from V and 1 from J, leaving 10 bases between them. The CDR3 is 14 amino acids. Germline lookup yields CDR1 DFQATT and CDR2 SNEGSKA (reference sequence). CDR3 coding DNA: TGCAGTGCTAGTCAGGGTACGGCCAAAAACATTCAGTACTTC. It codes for CSASQGTAKNIQYF.

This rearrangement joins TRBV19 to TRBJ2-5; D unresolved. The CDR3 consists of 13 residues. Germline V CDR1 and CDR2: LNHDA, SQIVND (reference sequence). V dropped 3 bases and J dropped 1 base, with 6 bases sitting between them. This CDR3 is CASSIHIQETQYF. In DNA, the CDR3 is TGTGCCAGTAGTATCCACATCCAAGAGACCCAGTACTTC.

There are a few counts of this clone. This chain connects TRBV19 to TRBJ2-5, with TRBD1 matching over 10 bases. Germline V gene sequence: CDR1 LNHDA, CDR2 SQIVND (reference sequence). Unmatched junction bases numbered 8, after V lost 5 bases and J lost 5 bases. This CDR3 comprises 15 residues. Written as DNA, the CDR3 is TGTGCCAGTAGTCGACCGGGACAGGGGAGGGAGACCCAGTACTTC. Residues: CASSRPGQGRETQYF.

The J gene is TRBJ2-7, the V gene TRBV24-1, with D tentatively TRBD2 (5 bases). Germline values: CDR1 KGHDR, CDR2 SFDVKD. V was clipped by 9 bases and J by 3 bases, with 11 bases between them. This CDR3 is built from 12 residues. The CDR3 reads CATEGDDYEQYF. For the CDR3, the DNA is TGTGCCACCGAGGGAGATGACTACGAGCAGTACTTC.

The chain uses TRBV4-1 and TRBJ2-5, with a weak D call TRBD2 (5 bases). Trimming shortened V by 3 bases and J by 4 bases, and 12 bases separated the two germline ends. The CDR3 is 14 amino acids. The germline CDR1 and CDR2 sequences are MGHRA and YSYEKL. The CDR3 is CASSHPEGPETQYF. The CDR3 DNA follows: TGCGCCAGCAGCCACCCCGAGGGTCCAGAGACCCAGTACTTC.